The clone carrying this TCR beta chain was counted only a few times. CDR3 size: 15 residues. The V end lost 6 bases, the J end lost 3 bases, and 14 bases lay between the germline ends. Germline lookup yields CDR1 SNHLY and CDR2 FYNNEI. With 60 Vbeta and 13 Jbeta primers, the PCR was carried out. Profiling relied on immunoSEQ multiplex PCR, and the TCRdb table lists in-frame clones only, not all of them. The data hold around 200,000 clones, with about 80% observed a single time. The data derive from a study of cytomegalovirus exposure and HLA in healthy donors. Turning to the study itself: Within an early data release were 65 million to 90 million unique TCRs drawn from HLA-typed donors.

Sequenced input: PBMCs. This TCR was sampled from a man between 18 and 35 years old in good health and CMV-seronegative. This rearrangement joins TRBV2 to TRBJ1-4; TRBD1 might be the D (6 bases). The CDR3 is CASSHRERANEKLFF. Written as DNA, the CDR3 is TGTGCCAGCAGCCACAGGGAACGGGCTAATGAAAAACTGTTTTTT.